The clone carrying this T cell receptor beta chain showed up many times. Its antigen is unknown. This record belongs to a study of T-cell reconstitution after alpha-beta-depleted transplantation in children. TCRbeta library construction was performed incorporating unique molecular identifiers. TCRdb recomputed calls from the PCR reads with MiXCR, one row per CDR3 protein. The sample carries a few hundred thousand distinct CDR3 sequences, around 15% recorded once. The CDR3 runs to 14 residues. Trimming removed 1 base from V and 5 bases from J, with 12 bases in between. In germline, CDR1 is LGHDT, CDR2 YNNKEL (reference sequence). Study-level findings and limits: In patients about two months after transplant, alpha-beta T cells reportedly arose from several hundred expanded graft clones.

The rearrangement uses TRBV3-1 and TRBJ2-7, with no clear D. The sequence was obtained from a boy less than two years old who had a stem cell transplant for Wiskott-Aldrich syndrome, so the T cells may come from the graft donor. This material consisted of PBMCs, mostly from graft donor cells, taken 360 days after TCRalphabeta/CD19-depleted stem cell transplant. CDR3 in amino acids: CASSQAWDRDEQYF. The DNA for the CDR3 is TGTGCCAGCAGCCAAGCATGGGATAGGGACGAGCAGTACTTC.